The following is a T cell receptor (beta chain) sequence with its context. Antigen specificity is unknown. The data were obtained in a study of shared clonotypes between healthy human individuals. Study summary: The cohort comprised a couple of women and a few men. Their ages spanned 18 to 49 years. Points from the study as a whole: Investigators expected sequencing depth to affect clonotype sharing among donors. Sharing across four donors was highest in naive CD4 (approximately 5%) and lowest in memory CD8 (roughly 0.4%). The study's rarefaction showed incomplete sorted-subset sequencing despite large depth.

Germline lookup yields CDR1 LNHDA and CDR2 SQIVND (reference sequence). V lost 4 bases and J lost 2, with 17 bases in between. CDR3 length equals 16 residues. Sequencing was performed with immunoSEQ multiplex PCR; in TCRdb, only in-frame clones are kept and a portion is missing. Seen here are around 1 million clones, 76% observed once, and the top ten hold over 1.3%. The source of this sequence is a man aged 18 to 29 in good health. Sample: memory CD4+ T cells sorted from blood. Subset: CD45RA-negative fraction. The chain recombines TRBV19 with TRBJ1-1; the D gene is possibly TRBD1 (6 bases). CDR3 sequence (DNA): TGTGCCAGTAGTACGGGGGGGCGGATTGTCAACACTGAAGCTTTCTTT. This translates into CASSTGGRIVNTEAFF.